Presented here are 13 T cell receptor beta chains from one specimen sequenced in a study of T cell clones after liver transplantation. Assay: immunoSEQ multiplex PCR; the TCRdb copy retains only in-frame clones and omits some. The sample includes under 150,000 clones, 90% of them seen just once. The material sequenced was CD4+ T cells from blood, taken 12 months after liver transplant. The receptors here all came from a human patient who received a liver transplant. Some T cells may be graft donor cells.

The chain has TRBV5-8 and TRBJ1-4; D gene ambiguous. Germline loops: CDR1 SGHTS, CDR2 YDEGEE. CDR3 length equals 11 residues. The V end lost 9 bases, the J end lost 10 bases, and 13 bases lay between the germline ends. As DNA, the CDR3 is TGTGCCACCCCAGTACCCGGAAAACTGTTTTTT. It codes for CATPVPGKLFF.

This chain connects TRBV27 to TRBJ1-4; D remains unclear. Germline V gene data show CDR1 as MNHEY and CDR2 as SMNVEV (reference sequence). V dropped 3 bases and J dropped 3 bases, with 11 bases sitting between them. The CDR3 is 15 amino acids. For the CDR3, the DNA is TGTGCCAGCAGTTTGGGGTCAGCACCTAATGAAAAACTGTTTTTT. Its protein is CASSLGSAPNEKLFF.

The chain carries TRBV5-1 and TRBJ1-5, with TRBD1 as a possible D gene (5 bases). CDR1 is SGHRS and CDR2 is YFSETQ in the germline V gene. The V and J ends lost 4 bases and 7 bases respectively, with 9 bases between them. The CDR3 has 12 amino acids. Written as DNA, the CDR3 is TGCGCCAGCAGCCCCACAGGACAGCCCCAGCATTTT. Protein sequence: CASSPTGQPQHF.

The gene calls are TRBV6-5 and TRBJ2-7; TRBD1 aligns across 8 bases. V gave up 0 bases and J gave up 3 bases; unmatched junction bases: 7. Germline CDR1 reads MNHEY; CDR2 reads SVGAGI. This CDR3 has 16 residues. CDR3 DNA: TGTGCCAGCAGTTACTCATACTGGACAGGGAGCTACGAGCAGTACTTC. This codes for CASSYSYWTGSYEQYF.

This rearrangement joins TRBV9 to TRBJ2-3; either TRBD1 or TRBD2 may supply D (5 bases each). Trimming stripped 2 bases from V and 5 bases from J, with 12 bases between. CDR1 and CDR2 from the germline V gene are SGDLS and YYNGEE. The length of the CDR3 is 14 residues. CDR3 sequence (DNA): TGTGCCAGCAGCGTGGGGCTAGGACTAGATACGCAGTATTTT. It yields the protein CASSVGLGLDTQYF.

This clone was counted once. The genes are TRBV12-5 and TRBJ2-7; D is unclear. Trimming cost V 3 bases and J 4 bases, with 7 bases left between them. Germline CDR1 is LGHNT and CDR2 is FRNRAP. The CDR3 runs to 12 residues. CDR3 sequence: CASGFIGYEQYF. Written as DNA, the CDR3 is TGTGCTAGTGGTTTTATCGGTTACGAGCAGTACTTC.

The chain employs TRBV6-1 and TRBJ1-2, with D hard to call. There are 14 residues in the CDR3. Trimming took off 0 bases at V and 4 bases at J, with 9 bases between the two ends. Germline V gene data show CDR1 as MNHNS and CDR2 as SASEGT. The CDR3, as DNA: TGTGCCAGCAGTGAAGCGCGGTGGACCTATGGCTACACCTTC. Its protein product is CASSEARWTYGYTF.

With regard to this clone: The sample has other DNA sequences that encode this CDR3 too. The chain employs TRBV9 and TRBJ2-3; D is perhaps TRBD1 (5 bases). The CDR3 runs to 14 residues. Germline V gene sequence: CDR1 SGDLS, CDR2 YYNGEE. Between the trimmed V and J ends, which lost 1 base and 0 bases, there was a span of 6 bases. CDR3 nucleotides: TGTGCCAGCAGCGTAAGGGGCAGCACAGATACGCAGTATTTT. This sequence encodes CASSVRGSTDTQYF.

This sequence joins TRBV4-2 and TRBJ1-1; D perhaps matches TRBD1 (6 bases). Germline V gene sequence: CDR1 LGHNA, CDR2 YNFKEQ. Trimming stripped 3 bases from V and 2 bases from J, with 16 bases between. The CDR3 spans 16 residues. The DNA for the CDR3 is TGTGCCAGCAGCCACGGGGTTCAGGGGCAAAACACTGAAGCTTTCTTT. Residues: CASSHGVQGQNTEAFF.

This clone has only one observation. Here the CDR3 DNA reads TGTGCCAGCAGTTTAGTCGGGGGCGTGGGGAACACTGAAGCTTTCTTT. Translated, it gives CASSLVGGVGNTEAFF. The V and J genes are TRBV28 and TRBJ1-1; possibly TRBD1 for D (6 bases). Germline V gene lookup returns CDR1 MDHEN and CDR2 SYDVKM. CDR3 length: 16 residues. V lost 2 bases, J lost 1 base, and 14 bases lay in between.

The chain joins TRBV11-3 to TRBJ1-3; D is unresolved. There are 14 residues in the CDR3. Trimming cost V 5 bases and J 1 base, with 9 bases left between them. CDR1 and CDR2 (germline): SGHNT, YENEEA. CDR3 region: CASSKGLSGNTIYF. In nucleotides, the CDR3 is TGTGCCAGCAGCAAAGGGCTTTCTGGAAACACCATATATTTT.

CDR3 protein: CASSSDQGTYEQYF. Here the CDR3 DNA reads TGTGCCAGCAGCTCGGATCAGGGAACCTACGAGCAGTACTTC. The chain has TRBV7-9 and TRBJ2-7; a possible D gene is TRBD1 (5 bases). The CDR3 loop spans 14 amino acids. The V and J ends lost 4 bases and 2 bases respectively, with 12 bases between them. Per the germline V gene, CDR1 is SEHNR and CDR2 is FQNEAQ (reference sequence). The complete variable domain, with remaining parts taken from reference TRBV7-9 and TRBJ2-7, reads DTGVSQNPRHKITKRGQNVTFRCDPISEHNRLYWYRQTLGQGPEFLTYFQNEAQLEKSRLLSDRFSAERPKGSFSTLEIQRTEQGDSAMYLCASSSDQGTYEQYFGPGTRLTVT.

This chain uses TRBV27 with TRBJ1-1, with 9 nucleotides matching TRBD1. The junction had 4 bases not matched to a gene; V was cut back by 8 bases and J by 0 bases. This CDR3 has 14 amino acids. Germline CDR1 reads MNHEY; CDR2 reads SMNVEV (reference sequence). The CDR3: CASGRQGVNTEAFF. In nucleotides, the CDR3 is TGTGCCAGCGGTCGACAGGGGGTGAACACTGAAGCTTTCTTT.